The rows below give T cell receptor beta chains drawn from one sample of a study of T cell changes during pregnancy in multiple sclerosis. The data were produced by immunoSEQ multiplex PCR, yet TCRdb's version contains in-frame clones alone and is incomplete. This table holds roughly 60,000 clones, 90% to 95% found once. The sample was peripheral blood, taken before pregnancy. The receptors derive from a female donor with multiple sclerosis, enrolled in a pregnancy study. Each CDR3 is given with its conserved first and last residue. The D gene is left open where the match is weak. Where a row states a size, it is once, few, many or the class of an expanded clone; other rows omit it.

13 | TRBJ1-2 | . | . | TRBV10-3 | TGTGCCATCAGTGAGGCCAGGCAGGGCGGCTACACCTTC | CAISEARQGGYTF
15 | TRBJ2-1 | TRBD1 | . | TRBV7-3 | TGTGCCAGCAGCCCAGGACAGGGGGCCAAAAATGAGCAGTTCTTC | CASSPGQGAKNEQFF
14 | TRBJ1-4 | . | . | TRBV9 | TGTGCCAGCAGCAGACAGGCGAAGAATGAAAAACTGTTTTTT | CASSRQAKNEKLFF
14 | TRBJ1-1 | TRBD1 | . | TRBV27 | TGTGCCAGCAGGTACAGGGGAGGGAACACTGAAGCTTTCTTT | CASRYRGGNTEAFF
19 | TRBJ2-7 | TRBD2 | . | TRBV7-8 | TGTGCCAGCAGCCTTACTTGGACTAGCGGGGGGGCGGCCTCCTACGAGCAGTACTTC | CASSLTWTSGGAASYEQYF
14 | TRBJ1-1 | . | . | TRBV9 | TGTGCCAGCAGCGTTGGGACATCGAACACTGAAGCTTTCTTT | CASSVGTSNTEAFF
16 | TRBJ1-2 | TRBD1 | . | TRBV5-1 | TGCGCCAGCAGCTTGGTGACTGGACAGGGTGACTATGGCTACACCTTC | CASSLVTGQGDYGYTF
17 | TRBJ2-2 | TRBD2 | . | TRBV7-9 | TGTGCCAGCAGCTTAGCGGCTAGCGGGTCGAACACCGGGGAGCTGTTTTTT | CASSLAASGSNTGELFF
12 | TRBJ2-5 | . | . | TRBV10-2 | TGCGCCAGCAGTCCCACCAGGGAGACCCAGTACTTC | CASSPTRETQYF
14 | TRBJ1-2 | . | . | TRBV6-5 | TGTGCCAGCAGTTATTCCGGGGGGGGCTATGGCTACACCTTC | CASSYSGGGYGYTF
15 | TRBJ2-5 | TRBD2 | . | TRBV27 | TGTGCCAGCAGTTTCGAGCGGGGGAACCAAGAGACCCAGTACTTC | CASSFERGNQETQYF
15 | TRBJ2-1 | TRBD2 | . | TRBV11-3 | TGTGCCAGCAGCTTAGTTAGCGGGGGGGCTAATGAGCAGTTCTTC | CASSLVSGGANEQFF
13 | TRBJ1-6 | . | . | TRBV27 | TGTGCCAGCAGCCTTGCGGAGAATTCACCCCTCCACTTT | CASSLAENSPLHF
16 | TRBJ1-1 | TRBD1 | once | TRBV7-2 | TGTGCCAGCAATCTACACCCCGGGACAGGGGAGGCTGAAGCTTTCTTT | CASNLHPGTGEAEAFF
13 | TRBJ2-1 | . | . | TRBV19 | TGTGCCAGTAGTCAGGGTCTTTACAATGAGCAGTTCTTC | CASSQGLYNEQFF
15 | TRBJ2-7 | TRBD2 | . | TRBV6-1 | TGTGCCAGCAGTGACCGGCCTAGCGGCTCCTACGAGCAGTACTTC | CASSDRPSGSYEQYF
17 | TRBJ2-1 | TRBD2 | few | TRBV7-9 | TGTGCCAGCAGCTTAGTACCCCTAGCGGGGGGGAGGAATGAGCAGTTCTTC | CASSLVPLAGGRNEQFF
15 | TRBJ2-5 | TRBD2 | . | TRBV19 | TGTGCCAGTACCCTAAGCGGGGGGCTCCAAGAGACCCAGTACTTC | CASTLSGGLQETQYF
14 | TRBJ1-1 | TRBD1 | . | TRBV7-2 | TGTGCCAGCAGCTTGACAGGGGGCGGCACTGAAGCTTTCTTT | CASSLTGGGTEAFF
11 | TRBJ1-1 | . | once | TRBV27 | TGTGCCAGCAGTACCGGGACAGAAGCTTTCTTT | CASSTGTEAFF
11 | TRBJ2-2 | . | . | TRBV20-1 | TGCAGTGCTAGGGAGGTCGGGGAGCTGTTTTTT | CSAREVGELFF
16 | TRBJ2-7 | . | . | TRBV30 | TGTGCCTGGAGTGTACTAGCAGGGAGGCTTTCCTACGAGCAGTACTTC | CAWSVLAGRLSYEQYF
15 | TRBJ2-2 | TRBD1 | . | TRBV4-2 | TGTGCCAGCACCACCGGGACAGGGAACACCGGGGAGCTGTTTTTT | CASTTGTGNTGELFF
18 | TRBJ2-7 | . | . | TRBV11-3 | TGTGCCAGCAGCTTAGGAGGTGGGGGCCGGGTATTGACGTGGGAGCAGTACTTC | CASSLGGGGRVLTWEQYF
13 | TRBJ1-1 | TRBD1 | . | TRBV5-5 | TGTGCCAGCAGCTCACAGGGGGGCGCTGAAGCTTTCTTT | CASSSQGGAEAFF
16 | TRBJ2-1 | TRBD2 | . | TRBV4-2 | TGTGCCAGCAGCCAAGTTCCCCCCAGCGGGGGGCAGGATGGGTTCTTC | CASSQVPPSGGQDGFF
17 | TRBJ2-1 | TRBD2 | . | TRBV7-6 | TGTGCCAGCAGCTTAGCCTTCCTAGCGGGGGGAGGCAATGAGCAGTTCTTC | CASSLAFLAGGGNEQFF
15 | TRBJ1-2 | . | . | TRBV7-6 | TGTGCCAGCAGCTTAACCAACAGGCAAGACTATGGCTACACCTTC | CASSLTNRQDYGYTF
16 | TRBJ2-2 | . | . | TRBV27 | TGTGCCAGCAGTAAAACACAGGCCCTGAACACCGGGGAGCTGTTTTTT | CASSKTQALNTGELFF
17 | TRBJ2-1 | TRBD2 | . | TRBV19 | TGTGCCAGTAGTTCACGGACTAGCGGGGGGCGGGGGAATGAGCAGTTCTTC | CASSSRTSGGRGNEQFF
14 | TRBJ2-3 | . | . | TRBV7-2 | TGTGCCAGCAGCTTAGATCCTATCACAGATACGCAGTATTTT | CASSLDPITDTQYF
17 | TRBJ2-5 | TRBD2 | once | TRBV4-1 | TGCGCCAGCAGCCAAAACCCGAGCGGGGGGGGCCAAGAGACCCAGTACTTC | CASSQNPSGGGQETQYF
10 | TRBJ2-3 | TRBD2 | . | TRBV19 | TGTGCCACCCGTCGGGAGGGTTGGTATTTT | CATRREGWYF
13 | TRBJ1-6 | TRBD1 | . | TRBV7-3 | TGTGCCAGCGGCGGAGACAGGGGTTCACCCCTCCACTTT | CASGGDRGSPLHF
14 | TRBJ1-4 | . | . | TRBV5-5 | TGTGCCAGCAGCTTGGGTCTAACTAATGAAAAACTGTTTTTT | CASSLGLTNEKLFF
13 | TRBJ1-2 | . | . | TRBV7-2 | TGTGCCAGCAGCTTATTATTCCGGGATGGCTACACCTTC | CASSLLFRDGYTF
14 | TRBJ2-7 | . | . | TRBV18 | TGTGCCAGCTCCGACAGGACACACTCCTACGAGCAGTACTTC | CASSDRTHSYEQYF
16 | TRBJ2-1 | TRBD1 | . | TRBV10-3 | TGTGCCATCAGTGCTTATCGGACAGGGGGTCGCAATGAGCAGTTCTTC | CAISAYRTGGRNEQFF
12 | TRBJ1-6 | . | . | TRBV5-6 | TGTGCCAGCAGCTTGGCGAGTTCACCCCTCCACTTT | CASSLASSPLHF
16 | TRBJ2-3 | TRBD2 | . | TRBV5-4 | TGTGCCAGCAGTCCCAACGCCCCCGGGGGGGCAGATACGCAGTATTTT | CASSPNAPGGADTQYF
13 | TRBJ2-1 | . | . | TRBV19 | TGTGCCAGTAGTAGGGCAGTTTACAATGAGCAGTTCTTC | CASSRAVYNEQFF
14 | TRBJ1-1 | TRBD1 | . | TRBV19 | TGTGCCAGTACCCGGACAGGGGGCATCACTGAAGCTTTCTTT | CASTRTGGITEAFF
11 | TRBJ2-1 | . | . | TRBV20-1 | TGCAGTGCTACCATTAGTGGTGAGCAGTTCTTC | CSATISGEQFF
16 | TRBJ1-6 | TRBD1 | . | TRBV19 | TGTGCCAGTAGCCCCCCTGGCAGGGGGCTCAATTCACCCCTCCACTTT | CASSPPGRGLNSPLHF
17 | TRBJ2-7 | . | . | TRBV7-8 | TGTGCCAGCAGCTTAGGGTCACTAGGGCGGGGTCTCGACGAGCAGTACTTC | CASSLGSLGRGLDEQYF
14 | TRBJ2-5 | . | . | TRBV4-2 | TGTGCCAGCAGCCAGGAGGGGGGGCGTGAGACCCAGTACTTC | CASSQEGGRETQYF